Sequencing of this T cell receptor (beta chain) was carried out in a study of blood T cells in healthy people across ages. Germline V lookup: CDR1 SGHTA, CDR2 FQGNSA. V shed 2 bases, J shed 5 bases, and the junction held 7 bases outside the gene matches. The CDR3 sequence is 16 residues long. The use of a sample-barcoded 5' primer and a J-beta primer mix characterized a second PCR of about 7 to 12 cycles. TCRdb re-derived calls from the 5' RACE reads in MiXCR, one entry per CDR3 protein. The sample holds some 900,000 distinct CDR3 sequences, around 26% seen once. Those donating, healthy Caucasian individuals from Russia, were aged roughly 6 to 90.

The clonotype comes from a woman older than 75 in good health. Sequences were obtained from blood. The chain employs TRBV7-2 and TRBJ1-2; 11 bases agree with TRBD1. CDR3 nucleotides: TGTGCCAGCAGCTTACTTTGGACAGGGGGCAATTATGGCTACACCTTC. As protein: CASSLLWTGGNYGYTF.